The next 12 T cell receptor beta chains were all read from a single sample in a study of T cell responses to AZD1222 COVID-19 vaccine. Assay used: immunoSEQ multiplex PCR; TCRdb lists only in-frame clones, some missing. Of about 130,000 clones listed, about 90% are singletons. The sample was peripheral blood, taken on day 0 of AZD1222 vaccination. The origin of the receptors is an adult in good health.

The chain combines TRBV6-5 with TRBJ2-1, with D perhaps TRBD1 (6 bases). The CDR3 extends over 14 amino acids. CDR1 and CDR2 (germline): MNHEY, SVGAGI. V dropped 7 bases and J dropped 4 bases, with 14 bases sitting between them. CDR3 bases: TGTGCCAGCACCGACAGGTTCCTTTACAATGAGCAGTTCTTC. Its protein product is CASTDRFLYNEQFF.

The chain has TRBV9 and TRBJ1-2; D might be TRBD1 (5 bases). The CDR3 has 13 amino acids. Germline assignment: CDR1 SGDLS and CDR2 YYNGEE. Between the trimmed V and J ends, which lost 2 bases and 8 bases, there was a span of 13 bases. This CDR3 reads CASSVGQEGGYTF. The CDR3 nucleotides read TGTGCCAGCAGCGTCGGACAAGAGGGCGGCTACACCTTC.

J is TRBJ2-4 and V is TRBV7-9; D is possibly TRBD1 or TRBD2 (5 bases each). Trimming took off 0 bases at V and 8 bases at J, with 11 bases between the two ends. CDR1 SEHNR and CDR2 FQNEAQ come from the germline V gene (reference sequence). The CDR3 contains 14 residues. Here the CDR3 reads CASSLAEGWDIQYF. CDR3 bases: TGTGCCAGCAGCTTAGCAGAGGGGTGGGACATTCAGTACTTC.

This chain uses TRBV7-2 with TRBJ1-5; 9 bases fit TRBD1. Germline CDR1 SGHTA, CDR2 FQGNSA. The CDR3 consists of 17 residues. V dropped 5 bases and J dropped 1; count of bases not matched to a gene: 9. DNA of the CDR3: TGTGCCAGCAGCCCCCGTTGGACAGGGGACAGCAATCAGCCCCAGCATTTT. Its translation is CASSPRWTGDSNQPQHF.

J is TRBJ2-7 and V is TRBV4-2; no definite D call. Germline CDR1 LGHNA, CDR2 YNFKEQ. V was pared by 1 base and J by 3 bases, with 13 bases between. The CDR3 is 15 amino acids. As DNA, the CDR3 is TGTGCCAGCAGCCAAGGGTATAGTCCGGACTACGAGCAGTACTTC. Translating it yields CASSQGYSPDYEQYF.

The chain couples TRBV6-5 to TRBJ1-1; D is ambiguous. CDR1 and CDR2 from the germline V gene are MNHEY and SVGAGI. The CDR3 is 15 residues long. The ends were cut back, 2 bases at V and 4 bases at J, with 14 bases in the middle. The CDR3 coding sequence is TGTGCCAGCAGTTACAGGGATCGCGGGAGCACTGAAGCTTTCTTT. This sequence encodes CASSYRDRGSTEAFF.

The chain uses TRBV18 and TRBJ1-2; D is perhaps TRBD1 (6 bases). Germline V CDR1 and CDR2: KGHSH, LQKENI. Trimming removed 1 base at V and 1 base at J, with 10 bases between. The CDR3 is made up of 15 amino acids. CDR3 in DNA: TGTGCCAGCTCACCACAGGGGGAGCATAACTATGGCTACACCTTC. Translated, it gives CASSPQGEHNYGYTF.

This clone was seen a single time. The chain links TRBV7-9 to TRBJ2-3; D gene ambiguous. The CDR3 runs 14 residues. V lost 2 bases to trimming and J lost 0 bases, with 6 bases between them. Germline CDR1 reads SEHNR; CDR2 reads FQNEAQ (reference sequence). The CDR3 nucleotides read TGTGCCAGCAGCTTAACTCACAGCACAGATACGCAGTATTTT. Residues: CASSLTHSTDTQYF.

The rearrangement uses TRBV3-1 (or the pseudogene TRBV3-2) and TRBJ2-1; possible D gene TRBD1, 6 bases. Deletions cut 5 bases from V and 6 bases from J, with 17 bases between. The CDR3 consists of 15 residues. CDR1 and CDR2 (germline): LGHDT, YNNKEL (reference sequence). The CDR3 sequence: CASSLFRGTVNEQFF. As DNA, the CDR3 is TGTGCCAGCAGCTTGTTCAGGGGAACCGTCAATGAGCAGTTCTTC.

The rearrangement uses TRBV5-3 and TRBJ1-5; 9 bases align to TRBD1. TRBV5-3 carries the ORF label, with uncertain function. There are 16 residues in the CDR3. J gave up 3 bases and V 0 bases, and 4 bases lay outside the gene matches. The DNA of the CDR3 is TGTGCCAGAAGCTTGGTGGACAGGGGTAACAATCAGCCCCAGCATTTT. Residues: CARSLVDRGNNQPQHF.

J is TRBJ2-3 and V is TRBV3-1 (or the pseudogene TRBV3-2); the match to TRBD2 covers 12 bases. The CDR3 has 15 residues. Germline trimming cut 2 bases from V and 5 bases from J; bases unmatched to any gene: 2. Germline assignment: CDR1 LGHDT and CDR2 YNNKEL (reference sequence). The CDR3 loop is CASSQQLAGGDTQYF. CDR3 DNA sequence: TGTGCCAGCAGCCAACAACTAGCGGGAGGAGATACGCAGTATTTT.

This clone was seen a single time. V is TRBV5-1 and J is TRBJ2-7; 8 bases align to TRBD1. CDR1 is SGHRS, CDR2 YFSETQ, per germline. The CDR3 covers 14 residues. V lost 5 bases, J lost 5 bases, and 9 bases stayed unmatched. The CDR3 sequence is CASSPTGASNEQYF. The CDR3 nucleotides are TGCGCCAGCAGTCCGACAGGGGCCTCAAACGAGCAGTACTTC.